A selection of T cell receptor beta chains follows, all from one sample in a study of molecular identifiers for immune sequencing clone quantification. TCRdb re-analysed the PCR reads in MiXCR, keeping a single row per CDR3 protein. The sample includes about half a million distinct CDR3 sequences, around 21% of them seen just once. Material: naive CD8+ T cells from blood, with Jurkat cell RNA spiked in. The receptors shown here come from a human donor in good health. Some libraries in this study had Jurkat cell RNA spiked in. Each CDR3 is given with its conserved first and last residue. D genes are given only for firm matches. Clone size is stated in some rows and not others, as once, few, many or a class when expanded.

>TRBV7-9|TRBJ2-7|.|.
TGTGCCAGCAGCCCCCGGACAAATACCTACGAGCAGTACTTC
CASSPRTNTYEQYF
>TRBV27|TRBJ2-7|.|few
TGTGCCAGCAGTTTTGGGGGACAAAGCGCCTACGAGCAGTACTTC
CASSFGGQSAYEQYF
>TRBV7-9|TRBJ2-5|.|.
TGTGCCAGCAGCTTCGGACTGCGAGAGACCCAGTACTTC
CASSFGLRETQYF
>TRBV9|TRBJ2-3|.|once
TGTGCCAGCGGGGGGGGGGGGCAGCTAGATACGCAGTATTTT
CASGGGGQLDTQYF
>TRBV20-1|TRBJ1-1|.|.
TGCAGTGCTAGAGGGACAGCAGATTACTCTGAAGCTTTCTTT
CSARGTADYSEAFF
>TRBV12-3/TRBV12-4|TRBJ1-4|.|.
TGTGCCAGCAGTTCGCAGGGGTCGGGCGAAAAACTGTTTTTT
CASSSQGSGEKLFF
>TRBV7-9|TRBJ2-3|.|few
TGTGCCAGCAGCAGTAGTGTGGGGACAGATACGCAGTATTTT
CASSSSVGTDTQYF
>TRBV7-8|TRBJ2-7|TRBD2|few
TGTGCCAGCAGCTTATGTGCTAGCGGGGGTTGGTGTGAGCAGTACTTC
CASSLCASGGWCEQYF
>TRBV7-2|TRBJ2-3|TRBD2|many
TGTGCCAGCAGCTTGGATAGCGGGAGTCTTGATACGCAGTATTTT
CASSLDSGSLDTQYF
>TRBV28|TRBJ2-3|TRBD2|many
TGTGCCAGCAGTTTAGCGGGAGGGCAGTATACGCAGTATTTT
CASSLAGGQYTQYF
>TRBV6-5|TRBJ2-5|TRBD1|many
TGTGCCAGCAGTGGGTCCGGGACAGAGCAAGAGACCCAGTACTTC
CASSGSGTEQETQYF
>TRBV24-1|TRBJ1-1|TRBD1|many
TGTGCCACCAGTGATGACAGGGGTGACACTGAAGCTTTCTTT
CATSDDRGDTEAFF
>TRBV7-9|TRBJ2-5|TRBD2|many
TGTGCCAGCAGCTCCGGGACTAGCGGGTTGCAAGAGACCCAGTACTTC
CASSSGTSGLQETQYF
>TRBV7-2|TRBJ1-1|TRBD1|many
TGTGCCAGCAGCCTAGAGACAGGGAAGCTCACTGAAGCTTTCTTT
CASSLETGKLTEAFF
>TRBV7-9|TRBJ1-5|.|.
TGTGCCAGCAGCTTCGAAGGGGTGAATCAGCCCCAGCATTTT
CASSFEGVNQPQHF
>TRBV5-1|TRBJ2-7|.|few
TGCGCCAGCAGCTTGGGCCAGGGTAATCCCTACGAGCAGTACTTC
CASSLGQGNPYEQYF
>TRBV4-3|TRBJ2-7|.|many
TGCGCCAGCAGCCAAGATCCTAGCACTCTTCTACGGGGGTACGAGCAGTACTTC
CASSQDPSTLLRGYEQYF
>TRBV5-8|TRBJ2-7|TRBD2|.
TGTGCCAGCAGCCAAACTAGCGGAACCTACGAGCAGTACTTC
CASSQTSGTYEQYF
>TRBV6-6|TRBJ2-5|.|many
TGTGCCAGCAGACCCGGTGTCTGGGGCGAAGAGACCCAGTACTTC
CASRPGVWGEETQYF
>TRBV7-2|TRBJ2-1|TRBD2|many
TGTGCCAGCAGCTTAGGACTAAAGCGGGAGCCCGGGCAGTTCTTC
CASSLGLKREPGQFF
>TRBV4-1|TRBJ2-7|TRBD1|.
TGCGCCAGCAGCCATGGACAGGGGGCATCCTACGAGCAGTACTTC
CASSHGQGASYEQYF
>TRBV20-1|TRBJ2-2|TRBD1|.
TGCAGTGGACTTGGAGCGGACAGGGCGAACACCGGGGAGCTGTTTTTT
CSGLGADRANTGELFF
>TRBV19|TRBJ1-1|.|many
TGTGCCAGTAGTATAGCCATCAACACTGAAGCTTTCTTT
CASSIAINTEAFF
>TRBV4-3|TRBJ1-3|TRBD1|.
TGCGCCAGCAGCCAAGATCCGGGACAGGTTATGAAAGGAAACACCATATATTTT
CASSQDPGQVMKGNTIYF
>TRBV27|TRBJ2-3|.|.
TGTGCCAGCAGGGTGCTATTCGGGGGTCTTGGTTCAGATACGCAGTATTTT
CASRVLFGGLGSDTQYF
>TRBV6-2/TRBV6-3|TRBJ2-2|TRBD2|few
TGTGCCAGCAGTTTCCGGACTAGCGGGAGTCGGTTCACCGGGGAGCTGTTTTTT
CASSFRTSGSRFTGELFF
>TRBV4-3|TRBJ2-7|.|few
TGCGCCAGCAGCCAAGATCTCACAGGGATAACCTACGAGCAGTACTTC
CASSQDLTGITYEQYF
>TRBV29-1|TRBJ2-1|TRBD2|.
TGCAGCGTTGCGGGACTAGCAGAACCCTACAATGAGCAGTTCTTC
CSVAGLAEPYNEQFF
>TRBV12-3/TRBV12-4|TRBJ2-4|.|.
TGTGCCAGCAGTCGGGGCAGGGCAGCTAAAAACATTCAGTACTTC
CASSRGRAAKNIQYF
>TRBV6-5|TRBJ1-5|.|many
TGTGCCAGCAGTCCCGCGGGGGGGGGCTATAGCAATCAGCCCCAGCATTTT
CASSPAGGGYSNQPQHF
>TRBV5-1|TRBJ2-7|.|many
TGCGCCAGCAGCTTGGAGGGCAGGGGTCGGTACGAGCAGTACTTC
CASSLEGRGRYEQYF
>TRBV2|TRBJ2-2|.|.
TGTGCCAGCAGTGACACACTTCGGGGCGGGGAGCTGTTTTTT
CASSDTLRGGELFF
>TRBV4-3|TRBJ2-7|TRBD1|many
TGCGCCAGCAGCCAAGATCTGACAGGGGACGAGCAGTACTTC
CASSQDLTGDEQYF
>TRBV29-1|TRBJ1-2|TRBD1|many
TGCAGCGTGGAGGATGCAGGGGGCGGCTATGGCTACACCTTC
CSVEDAGGGYGYTF
>TRBV5-6|TRBJ1-2|TRBD1|.
TGTGCCAGCAGCTCAAAGGACAGGCTTGGCTACACCTTC
CASSSKDRLGYTF
>TRBV5-4|TRBJ1-3|.|few
TGTGCCAGCAGCTTTTGGGGAGCGGGGTCTGGAAACACCATATATTTT
CASSFWGAGSGNTIYF
>TRBV7-9|TRBJ2-7|.|.
TGTGCCAGCAGCTTAGCGGGCCGGAACGAGCAGTACTTC
CASSLAGRNEQYF
>TRBV2|TRBJ2-1|.|.
TGTGCCACCACCTACCTTAACAATGAGCAGTTCTTC
CATTYLNNEQFF
>TRBV12-3/TRBV12-4|TRBJ2-1|TRBD2|many
TGTGCCAGCAGCCCTAGCGGGAGCTGGAGCTCCTACAATGAGCAGTTCTTC
CASSPSGSWSSYNEQFF
>TRBV19|TRBJ2-3|TRBD1|.
TGTGCCAGTGGTTTACGACTCGACAGGGTCACTGATACGCAGTATTTT
CASGLRLDRVTDTQYF
>TRBV7-2|TRBJ2-5|TRBD2|many
TGTGCCAGCGAGGAGGCGGGGGGGGTAGAGACCCAGTACTTC
CASEEAGGVETQYF
>TRBV28|TRBJ1-2|.|.
TGTGCCAGCAGTTTAGAGGCGGAGCTGGGTAGCTATGGCTACACCTTC
CASSLEAELGSYGYTF
>TRBV29-1|TRBJ1-1|.|many
TGCAGCGTCTTAAGAGGGGGAACTGAAGCTTTCTTT
CSVLRGGTEAFF
>TRBV7-9|TRBJ1-3|.|many
TGTGCCAGCAGCCACCGCGGGGCAGACCTCTCTGGAAACACCATATATTTT
CASSHRGADLSGNTIYF
>TRBV30|TRBJ1-3|.|.
TGTGCCTGGAGTTGGCGGTATGGAAACACCATATATTTT
CAWSWRYGNTIYF